One sample yielded the 23 T cell receptor beta chains listed below, sequenced in a study of blood T cells in healthy people across ages. It was with a sample-barcoded 5' primer and a J-beta primer mix that a second PCR of about 7 to 12 cycles was run. MiXCR, run by TCRdb on the 5' RACE reads, gives a single entry per CDR3 protein. The sample has some 800,000 distinct CDR3 sequences, around 43% seen once. Material for sequencing was blood. The source of these receptors is a man aged 55 to 69 in good health.

The genes are TRBV12-3 or TRBV12-4 and TRBJ2-1; 9 bases are a match to TRBD1. V gave up 3 bases and J gave up 8 bases; unmatched junction bases: 2. The CDR3 is 13 residues long. DNA for the CDR3: TGTGCCAGCAGTTTTGGACAGGGGTATGAGCAGTTCTTC. Amino acid sequence: CASSFGQGYEQFF.

This clonotype came up a few times. The rearrangement uses TRBV14 and TRBJ2-7; D gene ambiguous. The CDR3 contains 16 residues. Germline CDR1 is SGHDN and CDR2 is FVKESK. V lost 0 bases and J 1 base, leaving 13 bases between the germline ends. In nucleotides, the CDR3 is TGTGCCAGCAGCCAAGATGAGGTGGGGTTATCCTACGAGCAGTACTTC. Translating gives CASSQDEVGLSYEQYF.

The V call is TRBV7-2, the J call TRBJ1-5; no reliable D call. V lost 4 bases, J lost 0 bases, and 16 bases lay in between. Germline loops: CDR1 SGHTA, CDR2 FQGNSA. The CDR3 is 17 residues long. The CDR3 DNA reads as TGTGCCAGCAGCTCGTTCGAAGGAGCAAATAGCAATCAGCCCCAGCATTTT. This translates into CASSSFEGANSNQPQHF.

This chain joins TRBV25-1 and TRBJ1-2; D is uncertain. The CDR3 runs to 12 residues. Germline CDR1 and CDR2: MGHDK and SYGVNS. The CDR3 region is CASRGVGYGYTF. The DNA for the CDR3 is TGTGCAAGCCGCGGGGTAGGCTATGGCTACACCTTC.

The genes are TRBV10-3 and TRBJ2-1, with a possible D match to TRBD2 (6 bases). Between the trimmed V and J ends, which lost 4 bases and 7 bases, there was a span of 11 bases. CDR3 size: 13 residues. CDR1 is ENHRY, CDR2 SYGVKD, per germline. The CDR3 nucleotides are TGTGCCATCAGTGGACTAGAGGGGAATGAGCAGTTCTTC. Translation: CAISGLEGNEQFF.

This clonotype has only a few counts. V usage is TRBV7-2 and J usage is TRBJ2-5; D is ambiguous. V was trimmed by 2 bases and J by 3 bases, leaving 4 bases between them. CDR1 is SGHTA, CDR2 FQGNSA, per germline. The CDR3 covers 12 residues. This CDR3 is CASSLFEETQYF. The CDR3 DNA follows: TGTGCCAGCAGCTTATTTGAAGAGACCCAGTACTTC.

This rearrangement joins TRBV5-6 to TRBJ2-7, with D perhaps TRBD1 (6 bases). The germline V gene has CDR1 SGHDT and CDR2 YYEEEE. This CDR3 is built from 16 residues. V was cut by 0 bases and J by 3 bases, with 16 bases left in between. CDR3 residues: CASSLGTVRQLYEQYF. DNA for the CDR3: TGTGCCAGCAGCTTGGGGACAGTTCGCCAACTCTACGAGCAGTACTTC.

With respect to this clonotype: The missing conserved phenylalanine or tryptophan at the end of this CDR3 makes a read error likely. The chain uses TRBV7-2 and TRBJ2-1; 10 bases agree with TRBD2. V lost 5 bases and J lost 7; bases outside the gene matches: 11. The CDR3 runs 16 residues. Germline V CDR1 and CDR2: SGHTA, FQGNSA. As DNA, the CDR3 is TGTGCCAGCAGCCCCGGTGGGGGACTAGCGACTAATGAGCAGTTCGTC. It codes for CASSPGGGLATNEQFV.

The V and J genes are TRBV7-9 and TRBJ1-2; TRBD1 matches 8 bases. V shed 5 bases and J 6 bases; nucleotides not matched to a gene: 11. CDR3 length: 15 residues. Germline CDR1 is SEHNR and CDR2 is FQNEAQ (reference sequence). CDR3 amino acids: CASSGQGLWVNGYTF. In DNA, the CDR3 is TGTGCCAGCAGCGGACAGGGTTTATGGGTGAATGGCTACACCTTC.

This clonotype was seen only a few times. The CDR3 DNA reads TGCAGTGCTAGGGGTCAGGGGGCGATCGGGGAGCTGTTTTTT. Amino acids: CSARGQGAIGELFF. The chain uses TRBV20-1 and TRBJ2-2; TRBD1 matches 8 bases. V shed 3 bases, J shed 7 bases, and the junction held 7 bases outside the gene matches. The CDR3 covers 14 residues. Germline CDR1 DFQATT, CDR2 SNEGSKA (reference sequence).

This clonotype was observed a few times. V gene TRBV6-2 or TRBV6-3 combines with J gene TRBJ2-4; D not resolved. The V gene's germline CDR1 is MNHEY and CDR2 SVGEGT. Between the trimmed V and J ends, which lost 6 bases and 1 base, there was a span of 7 bases. The length of the CDR3 is 13 residues. The CDR3 protein is CASRDGAKNIQYF. DNA of the CDR3: TGTGCCAGCAGGGACGGGGCCAAAAACATTCAGTACTTC.

This sequence joins TRBV12-3 or TRBV12-4 and TRBJ2-7; 8 bases fit TRBD1. J lost 5 bases, V lost 5 bases, and 5 bases had no gene match. The CDR3 length is 13 residues. CDR3 in amino acids: CASSGQGFNEQYF. In DNA, the CDR3 is TGTGCCAGCAGTGGACAGGGCTTCAACGAGCAGTACTTC.

This chain connects TRBV5-4 to TRBJ2-5, with 9 bases that match TRBD1. The V gene's germline CDR1 is SGHNT and CDR2 YYREEE (reference sequence). Unmatched junction bases numbered 4, after V lost 5 bases and J lost 2 bases. CDR3 length: 14 residues. The chain's CDR3 is CASRDGTGQETQYF. CDR3 DNA: TGTGCCAGCAGAGACGGGACAGGGCAAGAGACCCAGTACTTC.

This clonotype was counted between two and nine times. The V call is TRBV20-1, the J call TRBJ2-7; unclear D gene. The CDR3 has 12 amino acids. Germline V gives CDR1 DFQATT, CDR2 SNEGSKA (reference sequence). The CDR3 DNA follows: TGCACCGCACCCGGGCCCAACTACGAGCAGTACTTC. Translated, it gives CTAPGPNYEQYF.

This chain links TRBV2 with TRBJ2-7; D is ambiguous. With 5 bases removed from V and 0 bases from J, the gap between germline ends came to 11 bases. The germline gives CDR1 SNHLY, CDR2 FYNNEI. The CDR3 covers 14 residues. CDR3 DNA: TGTGCCAGCAGTACGGGCCGGGTCTCCTACGAGCAGTACTTC. Protein sequence: CASSTGRVSYEQYF.

Details on this clonotype: The junction does not match germline at one end; this may be a read error. The chain is built from TRBV24-1 and TRBJ2-1, with 8 bases that match TRBD2. In germline, CDR1 is KGHDR, CDR2 SFDVKD. The CDR3 is 16 amino acids. Here the CDR3 reads CTTSEMGLGARGEQFF. The DNA of the CDR3 is TGTACCACCAGTGAGATGGGACTAGGGGCCCGTGGTGAGCAGTTCTTC.

The CDR3 region has the DNA TGTGCCAGCAGTTCCCGGACACCGACCAAAGAGACCCAGTACTTC. It translates to CASSSRTPTKETQYF. V gene TRBV6-5 combines with J gene TRBJ2-5, with D maybe TRBD1 (5 bases). The ends were cut back, 4 bases at V and 3 bases at J, with 15 bases in the middle. The CDR3 loop spans 15 amino acids. Germline V lookup: CDR1 MNHEY, CDR2 SVGAGI.

The genes are TRBV7-2 and TRBJ2-3; D perhaps matches TRBD2 (5 bases). Germline V lookup: CDR1 SGHTA, CDR2 FQGNSA. Trimming removed 5 bases at V and 2 bases at J, with 11 bases between. The CDR3 consists of 14 residues. CDR3 in DNA: TGTGCCAGCAGCCGGTTCGGGAACACAGATACGCAGTATTTT. The encoded protein is CASSRFGNTDTQYF.

This clonotype has a count of ten or more. V gene TRBV6-5 combines with J gene TRBJ1-6; 7 nucleotides agree with TRBD1. Germline assignment: CDR1 MNHEY and CDR2 SVGAGI. The CDR3 is made up of 14 amino acids. J lost 7 bases, V lost 6 bases, and 6 bases had no gene match. CDR3 DNA sequence: TGTGCCAGCAGACGACAGGGTTACAATTCACCCCTCCACTTT. Translated: CASRRQGYNSPLHF.

Here the CDR3 reads CASSQYGISNNEQYF. CDR3 DNA: TGCGCCAGCAGCCAATACGGCATTTCAAACAATGAGCAGTACTTC. J is TRBJ2-5 and V is TRBV4-1; D gene ambiguous. CDR3 length equals 15 residues. Germline CDR1 MGHRA, CDR2 YSYEKL. V was cut by 2 bases and J by 11 bases, with 21 bases left in between.

V is TRBV18 and J is TRBJ2-5, with 9 bases identical to TRBD2. Unmatched junction bases numbered 8, after V lost 1 base and J lost 5 bases. Germline CDR1 is KGHSH and CDR2 is LQKENI. This CDR3 has 16 amino acids. The CDR3 reads CASSPLAGAVGETQYF. CDR3 DNA: TGTGCCAGCTCACCACTAGCGGGGGCCGTCGGTGAGACCCAGTACTTC.

The chain couples TRBV28 to TRBJ2-1; tentatively, D is TRBD1 or TRBD2 (5 bases each). The J call may be faulty, since TRBJ2-7 better matches the DNA end. The CDR3 contains 15 residues. CDR1 is MDHEN, CDR2 SYDVKM, per germline. In DNA form, the CDR3 reads TGTGCCAGCAGTTCCCCGGGACCGGTCTCCTACGAGCAGTACTTC. It yields the protein CASSSPGPVSYEQYF.

J is TRBJ2-1 and V is TRBV20-1; D is ambiguous. CDR3 length equals 15 residues. V dropped 3 bases and J dropped 0 bases, with 12 bases sitting between them. Germline CDR1 is DFQATT and CDR2 is SNEGSKA (reference sequence). This CDR3 is CSARGQSSSYNEQFF. In nucleotides, the CDR3 is TGCAGTGCTAGGGGCCAGTCAAGCTCCTACAATGAGCAGTTCTTC.